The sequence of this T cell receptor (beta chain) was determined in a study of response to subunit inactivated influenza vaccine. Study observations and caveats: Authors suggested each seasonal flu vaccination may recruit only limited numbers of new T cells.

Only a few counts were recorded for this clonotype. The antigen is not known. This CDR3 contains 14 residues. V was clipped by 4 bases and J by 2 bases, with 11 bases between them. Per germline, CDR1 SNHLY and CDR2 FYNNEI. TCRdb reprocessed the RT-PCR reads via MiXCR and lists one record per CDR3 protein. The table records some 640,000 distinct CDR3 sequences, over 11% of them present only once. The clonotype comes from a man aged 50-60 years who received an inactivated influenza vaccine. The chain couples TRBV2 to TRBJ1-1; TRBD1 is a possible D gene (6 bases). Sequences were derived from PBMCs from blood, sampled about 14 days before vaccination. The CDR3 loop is CASSVQGFNTEAFF. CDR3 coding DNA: TGTGCCAGCAGTGTACAGGGTTTTAACACTGAAGCTTTCTTT.